A selection of T cell receptor beta chains follows, all from one sample in a study of blood T cell repertoires in COVID-19. Libraries were prepared by immunoSEQ multiplex PCR; TCRdb keeps only in-frame clonotypes and omits some of them. The data contain roughly 42,000 clones, roughly three quarters of them singletons. The sample comprised peripheral blood. The origin of the receptors is a woman aged 80 or over with acute or convalescent COVID-19. CDR3s include the opening cysteine and the closing phenylalanine or tryptophan. Fields, in order: clone size, V gene, J gene, D gene, CDR3 DNA, CDR3 protein. D genes are given only for firm matches. The size entry is marked missing in some rows and otherwise reads once, few, many or a size class.

abundance: NA; v_gene: TRBV4-1; j_gene: TRBJ2-7; d_gene: TRBD2; CDR3nt: TGCGCCAGCAGCCAAGGGCCCCGAGCTAGCGGGTCCTACGAGCAGTACTTC; CDR3aa: CASSQGPRASGSYEQYF
abundance: once; v_gene: TRBV7-9; j_gene: TRBJ1-2; d_gene: NA; CDR3nt: TGTGCCAGCAGCTTAATGGGGGGTCACTATGGCTACACCTTC; CDR3aa: CASSLMGGHYGYTF
abundance: few; v_gene: TRBV10-2; j_gene: TRBJ1-5; d_gene: NA; CDR3nt: TGCGCCAGCGGGGCAGCTTACAATCAGCCCCAGCATTTT; CDR3aa: CASGAAYNQPQHF
abundance: NA; v_gene: TRBV6-2/TRBV6-3; j_gene: TRBJ1-2; d_gene: NA; CDR3nt: TGTGCCAGCAGTTACGGAGGGTCACAAGCTCCCGGCTACACCTTC; CDR3aa: CASSYGGSQAPGYTF
abundance: few; v_gene: TRBV4-3; j_gene: TRBJ1-1; d_gene: NA; CDR3nt: TGCGCCAGCAGCCCAGCGACGGACACTGAAGCTTTCTTT; CDR3aa: CASSPATDTEAFF
abundance: NA; v_gene: TRBV12-3/TRBV12-4; j_gene: TRBJ1-2; d_gene: NA; CDR3nt: TGTGCCAGCAGTCCAGGGGTTAGGTATGGCTACACCTTC; CDR3aa: CASSPGVRYGYTF
abundance: NA; v_gene: TRBV7-9; j_gene: TRBJ2-1; d_gene: TRBD2; CDR3nt: TGTGCCAGCAGCGCCAGCGGGAGGTGGGGTGAGCAGTTCTTC; CDR3aa: CASSASGRWGEQFF
abundance: NA; v_gene: TRBV5-1; j_gene: TRBJ2-5; d_gene: TRBD2; CDR3nt: TGCGCCAGCAGCCCTGGACTAGCAGAGACCCAGTACTTC; CDR3aa: CASSPGLAETQYF
abundance: few; v_gene: TRBV7-2; j_gene: TRBJ1-4; d_gene: NA; CDR3nt: TGTGCCAGCAGCTTGGAGGGCGTGAATGAAAAACTGTTTTTT; CDR3aa: CASSLEGVNEKLFF
abundance: NA; v_gene: TRBV4-2; j_gene: TRBJ2-1; d_gene: TRBD2; CDR3nt: TGTGCCAGCAGCCCAGCCGGGGGGGGGAACAATGAGCAGTTCTTC; CDR3aa: CASSPAGGGNNEQFF
abundance: NA; v_gene: TRBV13; j_gene: TRBJ2-7; d_gene: TRBD1; CDR3nt: TGTGCCAGCAGCTCAAGACAGGGGGCTGTCTACGAGCAGTACTTC; CDR3aa: CASSSRQGAVYEQYF
abundance: once; v_gene: TRBV10-3; j_gene: TRBJ2-7; d_gene: TRBD1; CDR3nt: TGTGCCATCAGTGAGCCGGGACAGGGTCTTTACGAGCAGTACTTC; CDR3aa: CAISEPGQGLYEQYF
abundance: NA; v_gene: TRBV5-1; j_gene: TRBJ2-2; d_gene: NA; CDR3nt: TGCGCCAGCAGCTTACAGGGAACCGGGGAGCTGTTTTTT; CDR3aa: CASSLQGTGELFF
abundance: NA; v_gene: TRBV28; j_gene: TRBJ2-2; d_gene: TRBD1; CDR3nt: TGTGCCAGCAGTTCCTTGGGGACAGGGGGGCCCGGGGAGCTGTTTTTT; CDR3aa: CASSSLGTGGPGELFF
abundance: NA; v_gene: TRBV7-8; j_gene: TRBJ1-4; d_gene: TRBD1; CDR3nt: TGTGCCAGCAGCTTATTGGTGACAGGGGGCTCTCAGAATGAAAAACTGTTTTTT; CDR3aa: CASSLLVTGGSQNEKLFF
abundance: NA; v_gene: TRBV20-1; j_gene: TRBJ1-1; d_gene: NA; CDR3nt: TGCAGTGCTAGACAGAACACTGAAGCTTTCTTT; CDR3aa: CSARQNTEAFF
abundance: NA; v_gene: TRBV7-2; j_gene: TRBJ1-1; d_gene: NA; CDR3nt: TGTGCCAGCAGCCCATTCGGGGGGAACACTGAAGCTTTTTTT; CDR3aa: CASSPFGGNTEAFF
abundance: NA; v_gene: TRBV4-1; j_gene: TRBJ2-7; d_gene: NA; CDR3nt: TGCGCCAGCAGCATTATCGAGGGATACTTC; CDR3aa: CASSIIEGYF
abundance: NA; v_gene: TRBV11-2; j_gene: TRBJ1-5; d_gene: TRBD1; CDR3nt: TGTGCCAGCAGTTTGGACAGGGGGCCACCCCAGCATTTT; CDR3aa: CASSLDRGPPQHF
abundance: NA; v_gene: TRBV5-1; j_gene: TRBJ1-1; d_gene: NA; CDR3nt: TGCGCCAGCAGCGCCGGGACAAAAGGCGCTGAAGCTTTCTTT; CDR3aa: CASSAGTKGAEAFF
abundance: NA; v_gene: TRBV11-2; j_gene: TRBJ2-3; d_gene: TRBD1; CDR3nt: TGTGCCAGCAGCTTAGGGACAGGGCAAGGGACAGATACGCAGTATTTT; CDR3aa: CASSLGTGQGTDTQYF
abundance: NA; v_gene: TRBV27; j_gene: TRBJ1-3; d_gene: NA; CDR3nt: TGTGCCAGCAGTTTAGTAGGACAGCTCTCTGGAAACACCATATATTTT; CDR3aa: CASSLVGQLSGNTIYF
abundance: NA; v_gene: TRBV5-6; j_gene: TRBJ2-4; d_gene: NA; CDR3nt: TGTGCCAGCAGCTTGGGGGGCGAGCTAAACATTCAGTACTTC; CDR3aa: CASSLGGELNIQYF
abundance: few; v_gene: TRBV7-9; j_gene: TRBJ1-3; d_gene: TRBD1; CDR3nt: TGTGCCTCGAGGACAGGGACGGGAAACACCATATATTTT; CDR3aa: CASRTGTGNTIYF
abundance: NA; v_gene: TRBV7-2; j_gene: TRBJ2-7; d_gene: TRBD1; CDR3nt: TGTGCCAGCAGCTCTCGGGCAGGGGGCTACGAGCAGTACTTC; CDR3aa: CASSSRAGGYEQYF
abundance: NA; v_gene: TRBV19; j_gene: TRBJ2-1; d_gene: TRBD2; CDR3nt: TGTGCCAGTAGTAAGGGACTAGCGAGTAATGAGCAGTTCTTC; CDR3aa: CASSKGLASNEQFF
abundance: few; v_gene: TRBV28; j_gene: TRBJ1-3; d_gene: NA; CDR3nt: TGTGCCAGCAGGCCAGGGGCGACCGGAAACACCATATATTTT; CDR3aa: CASRPGATGNTIYF
abundance: NA; v_gene: TRBV2; j_gene: TRBJ1-1; d_gene: TRBD1; CDR3nt: TGTGCCAGCCAACTACAGGGGGCTATGAACACTGAAGCTTTCTTT; CDR3aa: CASQLQGAMNTEAFF
abundance: NA; v_gene: TRBV10-1; j_gene: TRBJ2-3; d_gene: NA; CDR3nt: TGCGCCAGCAGTGAATCAACTAACACAGATACGCAGTATTTT; CDR3aa: CASSESTNTDTQYF
abundance: NA; v_gene: TRBV9; j_gene: TRBJ1-1; d_gene: NA; CDR3nt: TGTGCCAGCAGCGGCACAGGGTTCATGAACACTGAAGCTTTCTTT; CDR3aa: CASSGTGFMNTEAFF
abundance: NA; v_gene: TRBV7-3; j_gene: TRBJ2-2; d_gene: NA; CDR3nt: TGTGCCAGCAGCTTACTGTTAGGGGCGAACACCGGGGAGCTGTTTTTT; CDR3aa: CASSLLLGANTGELFF
abundance: NA; v_gene: TRBV9; j_gene: TRBJ2-1; d_gene: NA; CDR3nt: TGTGCCAGCAGCGCGGGGAGCATAGTCTACAATGAGCAGTTCTTC; CDR3aa: CASSAGSIVYNEQFF
abundance: NA; v_gene: TRBV19; j_gene: TRBJ1-1; d_gene: NA; CDR3nt: TGTGCCAGTAGTAGTCAGGGATACATGAACACTGAAGCTTTCTTT; CDR3aa: CASSSQGYMNTEAFF
abundance: NA; v_gene: TRBV7-2; j_gene: TRBJ1-5; d_gene: NA; CDR3nt: TGTGCCAGCAGCTTAGGAGATCTAGGCAATCAGCCCCAGCATTTT; CDR3aa: CASSLGDLGNQPQHF
abundance: NA; v_gene: TRBV12-3/TRBV12-4; j_gene: TRBJ1-6; d_gene: NA; CDR3nt: TGTGCCACCGCCAGGAATTATAATTCACCCCTCCACTTT; CDR3aa: CATARNYNSPLHF
abundance: NA; v_gene: TRBV2; j_gene: TRBJ1-1; d_gene: NA; CDR3nt: TGTGCCAGCATGCCGGAGGGGATAGGGACTGAAGCTTTCTTT; CDR3aa: CASMPEGIGTEAFF
abundance: once; v_gene: TRBV5-1; j_gene: TRBJ2-3; d_gene: NA; CDR3nt: TGCGCCAGCAGGGCTGGGGCGGATACGCAGTATTTT; CDR3aa: CASRAGADTQYF
abundance: NA; v_gene: TRBV6-6; j_gene: TRBJ2-3; d_gene: NA; CDR3nt: TGTGCCAGCAGTTACTCTGGGACTCTGGGAGATACGCAGTATTTT; CDR3aa: CASSYSGTLGDTQYF
abundance: few; v_gene: TRBV6-4; j_gene: TRBJ2-1; d_gene: TRBD2; CDR3nt: TGTGCCAGCAGTCCTAGCGGATTCAATGAGCAGTTCTTC; CDR3aa: CASSPSGFNEQFF
abundance: NA; v_gene: TRBV18; j_gene: TRBJ2-3; d_gene: NA; CDR3nt: TGTGCCACCCCTGGGCAGGGAACCGATACGCAGTATTTT; CDR3aa: CATPGQGTDTQYF
abundance: NA; v_gene: TRBV6-6; j_gene: TRBJ2-3; d_gene: NA; CDR3nt: TGTGCCCCCCAAGATACGCAGTATTTT; CDR3aa: CAPQDTQYF
abundance: once; v_gene: TRBV10-1; j_gene: TRBJ2-3; d_gene: NA; CDR3nt: TGCGCCAGCAGTGAATCGGGAGCGGTCGGCACAGATACGCAGTATTTT; CDR3aa: CASSESGAVGTDTQYF
abundance: NA; v_gene: TRBV7-9; j_gene: TRBJ1-2; d_gene: NA; CDR3nt: TGTGCCAGCAGCCGACAGGCCTATGGCTACACCTTC; CDR3aa: CASSRQAYGYTF
abundance: NA; v_gene: TRBV29-1; j_gene: TRBJ2-3; d_gene: NA; CDR3nt: TGCAGCGTTGGGGTACCGGACTTTTCCCAGGATACGCAGTATTTT; CDR3aa: CSVGVPDFSQDTQYF
abundance: NA; v_gene: TRBV28; j_gene: TRBJ2-2; d_gene: TRBD2; CDR3nt: TGTGCCAGCAGTTCCCTTTGGACTAGGATGAACACCGGGGAGCTGTTTTTT; CDR3aa: CASSSLWTRMNTGELFF
abundance: NA; v_gene: TRBV9; j_gene: TRBJ1-1; d_gene: TRBD1; CDR3nt: TGTGCCAGCAGCCTAGGACAGGGGAGAGGCACTGAAGCTTTCTTT; CDR3aa: CASSLGQGRGTEAFF
abundance: NA; v_gene: TRBV9; j_gene: TRBJ1-5; d_gene: TRBD1; CDR3nt: TGTGCCAGCAGCCCGGACAGGGGTAATCAGCCCCAGCATTTT; CDR3aa: CASSPDRGNQPQHF
abundance: NA; v_gene: TRBV9; j_gene: TRBJ2-1; d_gene: TRBD2; CDR3nt: TGTGCCAGCAGCGTAGTGGACGGGAGGGCCGGGATCAATGAGCAGTTCTTC; CDR3aa: CASSVVDGRAGINEQFF
abundance: once; v_gene: TRBV28; j_gene: TRBJ1-5; d_gene: NA; CDR3nt: TGTGCCAGCAGTTTAACCGTCTCATGGGGTGCAGGGGTTAGCAATCAGCCCCAGCATTTT; CDR3aa: CASSLTVSWGAGVSNQPQHF
abundance: NA; v_gene: TRBV19; j_gene: TRBJ2-3; d_gene: NA; CDR3nt: TGTGCCAGTAGTATTGAGACAAGGAGGGATACGCAGTATTTT; CDR3aa: CASSIETRRDTQYF
abundance: NA; v_gene: TRBV11-2; j_gene: TRBJ2-7; d_gene: NA; CDR3nt: TGTGCCAGCAGCTTAGTTAGCAACACCTTTACCTACGAGCAGTACTTC; CDR3aa: CASSLVSNTFTYEQYF
abundance: NA; v_gene: TRBV6-5; j_gene: TRBJ2-7; d_gene: TRBD1; CDR3nt: TGTGCCAGCAGGGGACAGGTTTCGCCCACCTACGAGCAGTACTTC; CDR3aa: CASRGQVSPTYEQYF